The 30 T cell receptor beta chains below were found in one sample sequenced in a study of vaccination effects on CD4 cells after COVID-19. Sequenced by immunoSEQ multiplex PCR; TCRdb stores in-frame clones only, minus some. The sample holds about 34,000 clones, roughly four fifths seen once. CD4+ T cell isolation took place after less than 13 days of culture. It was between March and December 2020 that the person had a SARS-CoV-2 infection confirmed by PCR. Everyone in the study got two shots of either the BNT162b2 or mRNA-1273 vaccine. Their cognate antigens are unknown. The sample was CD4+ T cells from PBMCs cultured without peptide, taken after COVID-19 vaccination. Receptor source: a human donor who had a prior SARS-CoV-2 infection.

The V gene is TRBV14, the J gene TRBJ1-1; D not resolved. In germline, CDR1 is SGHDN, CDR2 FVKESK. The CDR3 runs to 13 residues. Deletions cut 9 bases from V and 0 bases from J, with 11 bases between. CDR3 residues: CARTEIMNTEAFF. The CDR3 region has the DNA TGTGCCAGGACCGAGATCATGAACACTGAAGCTTTCTTT.

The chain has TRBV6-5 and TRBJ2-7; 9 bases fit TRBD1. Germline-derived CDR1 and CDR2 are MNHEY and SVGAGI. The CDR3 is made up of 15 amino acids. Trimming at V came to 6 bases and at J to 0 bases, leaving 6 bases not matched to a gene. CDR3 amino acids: CASSRTGAASYEQYF. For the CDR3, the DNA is TGTGCCAGCAGCCGGACAGGGGCGGCCTCCTACGAGCAGTACTTC.

The CDR3 nucleotides read TGTGCCAGCAGCCGAGCGGTTGCCGGCACAGATACGCAGTATTTT. This translates into CASSRAVAGTDTQYF. The V and J genes are TRBV7-9 and TRBJ2-3; D is perhaps TRBD2 (5 bases). The length of the CDR3 is 15 residues. Germline V lookup: CDR1 SEHNR, CDR2 FQNEAQ (reference sequence). V lost 5 bases and J 1 base, leaving 13 bases between the germline ends.

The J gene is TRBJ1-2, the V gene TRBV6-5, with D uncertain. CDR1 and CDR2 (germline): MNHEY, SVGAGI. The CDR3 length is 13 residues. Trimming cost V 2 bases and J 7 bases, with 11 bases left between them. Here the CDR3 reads CASSYADAPGYTF. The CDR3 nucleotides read TGTGCCAGCAGTTACGCGGACGCCCCTGGCTACACCTTC.

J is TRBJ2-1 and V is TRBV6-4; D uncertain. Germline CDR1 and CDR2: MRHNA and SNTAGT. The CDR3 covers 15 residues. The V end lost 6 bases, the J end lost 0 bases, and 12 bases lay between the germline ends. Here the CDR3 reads CASREINISYNEQFF. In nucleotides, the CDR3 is TGTGCCAGCAGAGAAATTAACATCTCCTACAATGAGCAGTTCTTC.

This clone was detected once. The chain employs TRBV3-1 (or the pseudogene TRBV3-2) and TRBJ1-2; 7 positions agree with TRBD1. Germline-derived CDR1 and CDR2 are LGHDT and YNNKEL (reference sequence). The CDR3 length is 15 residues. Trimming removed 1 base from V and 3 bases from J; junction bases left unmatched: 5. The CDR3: CASSQATTGYYGYTF. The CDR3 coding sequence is TGTGCCAGCAGCCAAGCGACGACAGGGTACTATGGCTACACCTTC.

The CDR3 loop is CASSTGPVTEAFF. The CDR3 DNA is TGTGCCAGCAGTACAGGGCCTGTCACTGAAGCTTTCTTT. This chain joins TRBV6-5 and TRBJ1-1; possible D gene TRBD1, 6 bases. Trimming stripped 5 bases from V and 4 bases from J, with 11 bases between. CDR3 length: 13 amino acids. In germline, CDR1 is MNHEY, CDR2 SVGAGI.

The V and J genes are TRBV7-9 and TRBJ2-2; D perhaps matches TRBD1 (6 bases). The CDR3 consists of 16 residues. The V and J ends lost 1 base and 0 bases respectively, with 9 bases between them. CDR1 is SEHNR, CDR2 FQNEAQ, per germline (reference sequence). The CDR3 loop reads CASSLGQAPNTGELFF. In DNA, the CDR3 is TGTGCCAGCAGCTTAGGACAGGCCCCGAACACCGGGGAGCTGTTTTTT.

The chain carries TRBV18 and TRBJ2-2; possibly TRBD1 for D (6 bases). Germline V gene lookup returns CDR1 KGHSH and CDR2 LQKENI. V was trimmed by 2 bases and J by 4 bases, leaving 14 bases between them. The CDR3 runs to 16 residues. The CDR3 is CASSPGPSRGTGELFF. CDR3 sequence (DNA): TGTGCCAGCTCACCAGGACCGAGCAGGGGCACCGGGGAGCTGTTTTTT.

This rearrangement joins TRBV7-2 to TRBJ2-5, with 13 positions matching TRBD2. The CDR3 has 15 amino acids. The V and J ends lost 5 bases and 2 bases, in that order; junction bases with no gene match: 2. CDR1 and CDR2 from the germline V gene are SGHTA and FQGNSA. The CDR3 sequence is CASSLGLAGQETQYF. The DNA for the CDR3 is TGTGCCAGCAGCCTGGGACTAGCGGGACAAGAGACCCAGTACTTC.

The DNA for the CDR3 is TGTGCCAGCAGCCCCGGGACTAGCGGGGGTCCGGAGACCCAGTACTTC. Protein product: CASSPGTSGGPETQYF. This chain links TRBV7-9 with TRBJ2-5, with 14 bases lining up with TRBD2. J gave up 5 bases and V 5 bases, and 7 bases lay outside the gene matches. Germline values: CDR1 SEHNR, CDR2 FQNEAQ (reference sequence). The CDR3 is 16 amino acids.

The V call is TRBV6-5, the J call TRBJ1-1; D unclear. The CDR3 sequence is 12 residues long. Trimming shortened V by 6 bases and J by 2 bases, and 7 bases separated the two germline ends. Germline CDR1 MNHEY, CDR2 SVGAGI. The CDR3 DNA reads TGTGCCAGCAGCCGAGATAACACTGAAGCTTTCTTT. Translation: CASSRDNTEAFF.

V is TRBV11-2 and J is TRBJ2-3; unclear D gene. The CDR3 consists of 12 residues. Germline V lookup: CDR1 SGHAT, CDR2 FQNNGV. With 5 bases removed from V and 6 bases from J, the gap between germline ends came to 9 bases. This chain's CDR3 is CASSPRPDTQYF. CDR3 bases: TGTGCCAGCAGCCCACGTCCGGATACGCAGTATTTT.

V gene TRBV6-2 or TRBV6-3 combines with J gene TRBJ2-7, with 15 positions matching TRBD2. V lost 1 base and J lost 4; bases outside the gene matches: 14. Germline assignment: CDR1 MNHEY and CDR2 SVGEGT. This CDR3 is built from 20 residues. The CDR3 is CASSYFSPGLAGGVGYEQYF. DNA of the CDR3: TGTGCCAGCAGTTACTTTTCGCCGGGACTAGCGGGAGGAGTAGGTTACGAGCAGTACTTC.

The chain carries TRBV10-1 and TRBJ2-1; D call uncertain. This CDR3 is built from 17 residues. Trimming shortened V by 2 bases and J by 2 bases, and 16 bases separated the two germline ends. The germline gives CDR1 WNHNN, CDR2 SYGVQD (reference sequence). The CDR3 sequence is CASSEGLDTTAYNEQFF. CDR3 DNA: TGCGCCAGCAGTGAGGGTCTTGACACAACTGCCTACAATGAGCAGTTCTTC.

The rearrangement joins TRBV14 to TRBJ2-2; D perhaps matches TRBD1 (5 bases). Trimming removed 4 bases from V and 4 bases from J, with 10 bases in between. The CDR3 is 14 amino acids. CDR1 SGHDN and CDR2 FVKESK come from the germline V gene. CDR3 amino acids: CASSRQGGTGELFF. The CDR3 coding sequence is TGTGCCAGCAGCCGGCAGGGTGGCACCGGGGAGCTGTTTTTT.

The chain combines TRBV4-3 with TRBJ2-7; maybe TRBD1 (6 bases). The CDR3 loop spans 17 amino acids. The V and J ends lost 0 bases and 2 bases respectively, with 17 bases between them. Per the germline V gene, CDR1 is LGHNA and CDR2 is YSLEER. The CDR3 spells CASSQDIGGTVAYEQYF. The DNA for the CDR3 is TGCGCCAGCAGCCAAGATATTGGGGGCACGGTGGCCTACGAGCAGTACTTC.

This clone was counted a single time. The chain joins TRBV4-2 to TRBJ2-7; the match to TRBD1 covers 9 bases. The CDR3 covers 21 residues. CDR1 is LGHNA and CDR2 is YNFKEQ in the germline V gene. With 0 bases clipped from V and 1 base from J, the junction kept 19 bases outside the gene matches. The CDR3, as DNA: TGTGCCAGCAGCCAAGAGGGTCTGATTGGGTGGGGGACAGGGAAATCCTACGAGCAGTACTTC. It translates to CASSQEGLIGWGTGKSYEQYF.

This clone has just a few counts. CDR3 coding DNA: TGTGCCAGCAGCGTAGGAGGTGGGAGATCCTATAATTCACCCCTCCACTTT. It encodes CASSVGGGRSYNSPLHF. The chain carries TRBV9 and TRBJ1-6; D unresolved. Germline CDR1 and CDR2: SGDLS and YYNGEE. The CDR3 spans 17 residues. Trimming stripped 0 bases from V and 1 base from J, with 11 bases between. Drawing the rest from reference TRBV9 and TRBJ1-6, the complete variable domain is DSGVTQTPKHLITATGQRVTLRCSPRSGDLSVYWYQQSLDQGLQFLIQYYNGEERAKGNILERFSAQQFPDLHSELNLSSLELGDSALYFCASSVGGGRSYNSPLHFGNGTRLTVT.

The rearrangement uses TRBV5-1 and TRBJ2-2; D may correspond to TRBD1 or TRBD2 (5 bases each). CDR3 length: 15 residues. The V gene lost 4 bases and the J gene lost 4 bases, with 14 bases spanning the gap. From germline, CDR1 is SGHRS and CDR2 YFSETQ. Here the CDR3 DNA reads TGCGCCAGCAGCATCCGGGACCCCAGCACCGGGGAGCTGTTTTTT. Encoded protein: CASSIRDPSTGELFF.

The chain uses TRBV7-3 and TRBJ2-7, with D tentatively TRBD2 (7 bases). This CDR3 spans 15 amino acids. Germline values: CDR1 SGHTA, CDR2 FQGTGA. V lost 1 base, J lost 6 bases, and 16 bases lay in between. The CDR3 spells CASSLRGGAGVEQYF. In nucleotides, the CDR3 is TGTGCCAGCAGCTTAAGGGGGGGCGCAGGAGTCGAGCAGTACTTC.

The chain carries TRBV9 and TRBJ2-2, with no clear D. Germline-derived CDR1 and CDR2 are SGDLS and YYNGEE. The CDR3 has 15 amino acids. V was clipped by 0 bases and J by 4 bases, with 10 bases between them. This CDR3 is CASSVVGSGTGELFF. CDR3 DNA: TGTGCCAGCAGCGTAGTGGGATCCGGCACCGGGGAGCTGTTTTTT.

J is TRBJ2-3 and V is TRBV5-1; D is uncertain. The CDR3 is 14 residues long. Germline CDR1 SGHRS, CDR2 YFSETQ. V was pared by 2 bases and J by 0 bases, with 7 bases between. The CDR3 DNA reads TGCGCCAGCAGCTTTAGATCGAGCACAGATACGCAGTATTTT. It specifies CASSFRSSTDTQYF.

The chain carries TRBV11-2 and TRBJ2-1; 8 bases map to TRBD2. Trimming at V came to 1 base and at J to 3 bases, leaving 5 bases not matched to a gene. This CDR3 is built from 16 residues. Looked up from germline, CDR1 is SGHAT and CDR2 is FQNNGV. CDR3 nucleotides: TGTGCCAGCAGCTTAGGATCTAGCGGGTACTACAATGAGCAGTTCTTC. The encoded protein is CASSLGSSGYYNEQFF.

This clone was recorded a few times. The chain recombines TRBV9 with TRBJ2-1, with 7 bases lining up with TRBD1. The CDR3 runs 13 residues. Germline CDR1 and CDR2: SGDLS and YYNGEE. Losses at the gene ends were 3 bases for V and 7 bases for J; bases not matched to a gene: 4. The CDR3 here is CASSAHRGNEQFF. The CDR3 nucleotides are TGTGCCAGCAGCGCCCACAGGGGAAATGAGCAGTTCTTC.

In DNA form, the CDR3 reads TGTGCCAGCAGCTCAGTAGGTCGATCGGGCATTCGCTCTGGAAACACCATATATTTT. This encodes CASSSVGRSGIRSGNTIYF. The chain joins TRBV11-3 to TRBJ1-3; no definite D call. Looked up from germline, CDR1 is SGHNT and CDR2 is YENEEA. V was clipped by 4 bases and J by 0 bases, with 22 bases between them. This CDR3 spans 19 amino acids.

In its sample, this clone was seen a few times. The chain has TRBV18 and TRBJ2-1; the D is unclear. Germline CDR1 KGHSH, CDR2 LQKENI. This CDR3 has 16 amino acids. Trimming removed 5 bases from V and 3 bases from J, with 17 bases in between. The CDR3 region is CASSEFDTAFYNEQFF. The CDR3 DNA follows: TGTGCCAGCTCAGAGTTCGACACTGCGTTCTACAATGAGCAGTTCTTC.

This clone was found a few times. The CDR3 region has the DNA TGTGCCAGCAGCCCCTCTACCCATGAGACCCAGTACTTC. It codes for CASSPSTHETQYF. V and J are TRBV11-3 and TRBJ2-5, with D uncertain. The ends were cut back, 5 bases at V and 5 bases at J, with 12 bases in the middle. The CDR3 runs 13 residues. Germline CDR1 and CDR2: SGHNT and YENEEA. Together with reference TRBV11-3 and TRBJ2-5, the CDR3 gives the full variable domain: EAGVVQSPRYKIIEKKQPVAFWCNPISGHNTLYWYLQNLGQGPELLIRYENEEAVDDSQLPKDRFSAERLKGVDSTLKIQPAELGDSAVYLCASSPSTHETQYFGPGTRLLVL.

CDR3 DNA: TGTGCCAGCACGAGTTCGCAGACCCAGTACTTC. This encodes CASTSSQTQYF. This chain links TRBV2 with TRBJ2-5; no clear D gene. Germline CDR1 reads SNHLY; CDR2 reads FYNNEI. With 7 bases removed from V and 6 bases from J, the gap between germline ends came to 9 bases. The CDR3 runs to 11 residues.

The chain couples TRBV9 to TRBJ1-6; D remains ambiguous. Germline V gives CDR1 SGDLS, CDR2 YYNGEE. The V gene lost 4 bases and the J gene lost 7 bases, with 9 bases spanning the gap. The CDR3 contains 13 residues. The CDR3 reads CASSSRPNSPLHF. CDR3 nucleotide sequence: TGTGCCAGCAGCTCCCGTCCCAATTCACCCCTCCACTTT.